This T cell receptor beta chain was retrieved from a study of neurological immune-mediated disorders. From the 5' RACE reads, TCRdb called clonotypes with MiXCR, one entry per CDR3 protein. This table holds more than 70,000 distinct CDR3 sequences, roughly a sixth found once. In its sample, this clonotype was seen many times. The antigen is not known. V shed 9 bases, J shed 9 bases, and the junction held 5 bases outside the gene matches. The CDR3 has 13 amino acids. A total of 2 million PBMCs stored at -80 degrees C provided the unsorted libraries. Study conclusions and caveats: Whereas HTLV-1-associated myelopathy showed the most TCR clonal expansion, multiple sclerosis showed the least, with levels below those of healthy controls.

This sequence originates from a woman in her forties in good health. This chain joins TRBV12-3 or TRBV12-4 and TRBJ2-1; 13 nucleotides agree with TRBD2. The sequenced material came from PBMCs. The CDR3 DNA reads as TGTGCCAGTGGGGGACTAGCGGGGAGTGAGCAGTTCTTC. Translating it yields CASGGLAGSEQFF.